Listed below are T cell receptor beta chains from one sample, sequenced in a study of blood T cell repertoires in COVID-19. Assay: immunoSEQ multiplex PCR; the TCRdb copy retains only in-frame clones and omits some. This sample has 150,000 or so clones; approximately 81% occur once, and the top ten carry less than 3.5%. Sequencing was performed on peripheral blood. Receptors were obtained from a human donor with acute or convalescent COVID-19. The donor label of this sample is uncertain. Both conserved end residues are part of each CDR3. D genes are given only for firm matches. A row's size may be missing; if present it is once, few, many or a size class.

j_call: TRBJ2-7
v_call: TRBV6-5
clone_size: -
d_call: -
cdr3_aa: CASSPQGGPYEQYF
cdr3_nt: TGTGCCAGCAGTCCCCAGGGGGGACCCTACGAGCAGTACTTC

j_call: TRBJ1-4
v_call: TRBV10-3
clone_size: -
d_call: -
cdr3_aa: CASGGVEGKLFF
cdr3_nt: TGTGCCAGTGGGGGGGTCGAGGGAAAACTGTTTTTT

j_call: TRBJ2-1
v_call: TRBV10-1
clone_size: once
d_call: TRBD2
cdr3_aa: CASSLGIAGGEQFF
cdr3_nt: TGCGCCAGCAGTTTGGGGATAGCGGGGGGGGAGCAGTTCTTC

j_call: TRBJ1-5
v_call: TRBV19
clone_size: once
d_call: -
cdr3_aa: CATQLQGLRDSNQPQHF
cdr3_nt: TGTGCCACCCAATTACAGGGTCTTAGGGATAGCAATCAGCCCCAGCATTTT

j_call: TRBJ2-1
v_call: TRBV12-2
clone_size: -
d_call: -
cdr3_aa: CASRRGTSGSYNEQFF
cdr3_nt: TGTGCAAGTCGTCGAGGGACTAGCGGGAGTTACAATGAGCAGTTCTTC

j_call: TRBJ2-1
v_call: TRBV6-1
clone_size: -
d_call: -
cdr3_aa: CASSVRRSQSSYNEQFF
cdr3_nt: TGTGCCAGCAGTGTGAGGCGGTCCCAGAGCTCCTACAATGAGCAGTTCTTC

j_call: TRBJ1-1
v_call: TRBV19
clone_size: once
d_call: -
cdr3_aa: CASSIQGARTEAFF
cdr3_nt: TGTGCCAGTAGTATTCAGGGTGCTAGGACTGAAGCTTTCTTT

j_call: TRBJ1-6
v_call: TRBV7-8
clone_size: once
d_call: -
cdr3_aa: CASSSRFIQGGSPLHF
cdr3_nt: TGTGCCAGCAGCTCACGATTTATTCAGGGAGGTTCACCCCTCCACTTT

j_call: TRBJ1-4
v_call: TRBV4-2
clone_size: -
d_call: TRBD1
cdr3_aa: CASSQDRTGGEKLFF
cdr3_nt: TGTGCCAGCAGCCAAGATAGGACAGGGGGCGAAAAACTGTTTTTT

j_call: TRBJ1-4
v_call: TRBV28
clone_size: -
d_call: TRBD1
cdr3_aa: CASTLPRGQLHEKLFF
cdr3_nt: TGTGCCAGCACCCTCCCCCGGGGACAGCTACATGAAAAACTGTTTTTT

j_call: TRBJ1-1
v_call: TRBV15
clone_size: -
d_call: TRBD1
cdr3_aa: CATSREQGAGLTEAFF
cdr3_nt: TGTGCCACCAGCAGAGAACAGGGGGCGGGTCTCACTGAAGCTTTCTTT

j_call: TRBJ1-2
v_call: TRBV27
clone_size: -
d_call: -
cdr3_aa: CASSLSIGGSGYTF
cdr3_nt: TGTGCCAGCAGTTTATCCATCGGGGGGTCCGGCTACACCTTC

j_call: TRBJ1-2
v_call: TRBV7-2
clone_size: -
d_call: TRBD1
cdr3_aa: CASSLGQGNYGYTF
cdr3_nt: TGTGCCAGCAGCCTCGGACAGGGCAACTATGGCTACACCTTC

j_call: TRBJ2-2
v_call: TRBV5-4
clone_size: medium-sized
d_call: TRBD2
cdr3_aa: CASSPRTSGSNTGELFF
cdr3_nt: TGTGCCAGCAGCCCCCGTACTAGCGGATCGAACACCGGGGAGCTGTTTTTT

j_call: TRBJ1-1
v_call: TRBV12-3/TRBV12-4
clone_size: -
d_call: -
cdr3_aa: CASSLRRGTEAFF
cdr3_nt: TGTGCCAGCAGTTTGCGGAGAGGCACTGAAGCTTTCTTT

j_call: TRBJ2-7
v_call: TRBV11-3
clone_size: once
d_call: -
cdr3_aa: CASSLDPGRRALYHEQYF
cdr3_nt: TGTGCCAGCAGCTTAGACCCAGGGCGGAGGGCCCTGTATCACGAGCAGTACTTC

j_call: TRBJ2-7
v_call: TRBV2
clone_size: -
d_call: -
cdr3_aa: CASTGQGGGEQYF
cdr3_nt: TGTGCCAGCACCGGCCAGGGGGGCGGGGAGCAGTACTTC

j_call: TRBJ1-3
v_call: TRBV10-3
clone_size: -
d_call: -
cdr3_aa: CAISESGSAGGNTIYF
cdr3_nt: TGTGCCATCAGTGAGTCGGGAAGCGCGGGTGGAAACACCATATATTTT

j_call: TRBJ2-3
v_call: TRBV25-1
clone_size: -
d_call: -
cdr3_aa: CASTELVGTDTQYF
cdr3_nt: TGTGCCAGCACTGAACTAGTGGGCACAGATACGCAGTATTTT

j_call: TRBJ2-2
v_call: TRBV27
clone_size: -
d_call: -
cdr3_aa: CASSSRQINTGELFF
cdr3_nt: TGTGCCAGCAGTTCGCGGCAGATAAACACCGGGGAGCTGTTTTTT

j_call: TRBJ1-1
v_call: TRBV7-3
clone_size: -
d_call: TRBD1
cdr3_aa: CASSSDRGTEAFF
cdr3_nt: TGTGCCAGCAGCTCTGACAGGGGCACTGAAGCTTTCTTT

j_call: TRBJ2-7
v_call: TRBV4-1
clone_size: -
d_call: TRBD2
cdr3_aa: CASSQLSGGLSYEQYF
cdr3_nt: TGCGCCAGCAGCCAGCTTAGCGGGGGGCTCTCCTACGAGCAGTACTTC

j_call: TRBJ1-1
v_call: TRBV9
clone_size: -
d_call: -
cdr3_aa: CASSSQGLEGTEAFF
cdr3_nt: TGTGCCAGCAGCTCCCAGGGCCTGGAAGGCACTGAAGCTTTCTTT

j_call: TRBJ2-5
v_call: TRBV9
clone_size: -
d_call: TRBD2
cdr3_aa: CASSVTPGGETQYF
cdr3_nt: TGTGCCAGCAGCGTAACCCCGGGAGGGGAGACCCAGTACTTC

j_call: TRBJ1-5
v_call: TRBV7-2
clone_size: -
d_call: -
cdr3_aa: CASSLGRNSNQPQHF
cdr3_nt: TGTGCCAGCAGCCTGGGGAGGAATAGCAATCAGCCCCAGCATTTT

j_call: TRBJ2-5
v_call: TRBV15
clone_size: -
d_call: -
cdr3_aa: CATSRDRQLGQETQYF
cdr3_nt: TGTGCCACCAGCAGAGACCGCCAACTAGGGCAAGAGACCCAGTACTTC

j_call: TRBJ1-1
v_call: TRBV7-9
clone_size: -
d_call: -
cdr3_aa: CASSLGQNTEAFF
cdr3_nt: TGTGCCAGCAGCTTAGGGCAGAACACTGAAGCTTTCTTT

j_call: TRBJ2-7
v_call: TRBV7-6
clone_size: -
d_call: TRBD1
cdr3_aa: CASSLAGDSSYEQYF
cdr3_nt: TGTGCCAGCAGCTTAGCTGGGGACAGCTCCTACGAGCAGTACTTC

j_call: TRBJ2-5
v_call: TRBV9
clone_size: -
d_call: TRBD2
cdr3_aa: CASSAAKLAGGSQETQYF
cdr3_nt: TGTGCCAGCAGCGCTGCGAAACTAGCGGGGGGGTCCCAAGAGACCCAGTACTTC

j_call: TRBJ2-2
v_call: TRBV5-8
clone_size: -
d_call: -
cdr3_aa: CASSLQRRTGELFF
cdr3_nt: TGTGCCAGCAGCCTCCAGAGGAGAACCGGGGAGCTGTTTTTT

j_call: TRBJ2-1
v_call: TRBV30
clone_size: -
d_call: TRBD1
cdr3_aa: CAWTGTGSYEQFF
cdr3_nt: TGTGCCTGGACCGGGACAGGGAGTTATGAGCAGTTCTTC

j_call: TRBJ2-1
v_call: TRBV6-5
clone_size: -
d_call: -
cdr3_aa: CASGNRRYQGKQFF
cdr3_nt: TGTGCCAGCGGAAATCGACGGTACCAGGGAAAGCAGTTCTTC

j_call: TRBJ2-5
v_call: TRBV7-2
clone_size: -
d_call: -
cdr3_aa: CASRLEGGLGQETQYF
cdr3_nt: TGTGCCAGCAGACTGGAAGGCGGGTTGGGGCAAGAGACCCAGTACTTC

j_call: TRBJ2-7
v_call: TRBV4-1
clone_size: -
d_call: TRBD1
cdr3_aa: CASSLLRGQGAVEQYF
cdr3_nt: TGCGCCAGCAGCCTCTTAAGGGGACAGGGGGCAGTCGAGCAGTACTTC

j_call: TRBJ2-1
v_call: TRBV7-8
clone_size: -
d_call: -
cdr3_aa: CASSLADFGDKSLF
cdr3_nt: TGTGCCAGCAGCTTAGCGGACTTCGGGGACAAATCACTCTTC

j_call: TRBJ1-1
v_call: TRBV2
clone_size: -
d_call: TRBD1
cdr3_aa: CASIWDRGTNTEAFF
cdr3_nt: TGTGCCAGCATCTGGGACAGGGGAACGAACACTGAAGCTTTCTTT

j_call: TRBJ2-1
v_call: TRBV6-5
clone_size: -
d_call: TRBD1
cdr3_aa: CASSYLSAGTAEQFF
cdr3_nt: TGTGCCAGCAGTTATCTTTCCGCCGGGACAGCGGAGCAGTTCTTC

j_call: TRBJ2-5
v_call: TRBV7-8
clone_size: once
d_call: TRBD1
cdr3_aa: CASSSGQGGYRTQYF
cdr3_nt: TGTGCCAGCAGCTCCGGACAGGGGGGTTACCGGACCCAGTACTTC

j_call: TRBJ1-1
v_call: TRBV5-6
clone_size: -
d_call: TRBD1
cdr3_aa: CASRKLQGPNTEAFF
cdr3_nt: TGTGCCAGCAGAAAATTACAGGGGCCGAACACTGAAGCTTTCTTT

j_call: TRBJ1-1
v_call: TRBV18
clone_size: -
d_call: -
cdr3_aa: CASSPSPGSAHTEAFF
cdr3_nt: TGTGCCAGCTCACCCAGTCCGGGTAGCGCACACACTGAAGCTTTCTTT

j_call: TRBJ2-5
v_call: TRBV7-9
clone_size: -
d_call: -
cdr3_aa: CASTQSLQETQYF
cdr3_nt: TGTGCCAGCACCCAAAGCCTTCAAGAGACCCAGTACTTC

j_call: TRBJ1-1
v_call: TRBV2
clone_size: -
d_call: -
cdr3_aa: CASKQTEAFFEAFF
cdr3_nt: TGTGCCAGCAAGCAGACGGAGGCTTTTTTTGAAGCTTTCTTT

j_call: TRBJ2-1
v_call: TRBV7-2
clone_size: once
d_call: -
cdr3_aa: CASSSRGRSSYNEQFF
cdr3_nt: TGTGCCAGCAGCTCTAGAGGCCGGAGCTCCTACAATGAGCAGTTCTTC

j_call: TRBJ2-6
v_call: TRBV30
clone_size: once
d_call: -
cdr3_aa: CAWRDFGGKSSGANVLTF
cdr3_nt: TGTGCCTGGAGAGACTTCGGGGGAAAGAGTTCCGGGGCCAACGTCCTGACTTTC

j_call: TRBJ1-3
v_call: TRBV5-6
clone_size: -
d_call: -
cdr3_aa: CASSPDPLRGGNTIYF
cdr3_nt: TGTGCCAGCAGCCCCGACCCTTTGCGGGGGGGAAACACCATATATTTT

j_call: TRBJ1-1
v_call: TRBV9
clone_size: -
d_call: TRBD1
cdr3_aa: CASSVRTGETEAFF
cdr3_nt: TGTGCCAGCAGCGTAAGGACAGGGGAAACTGAAGCTTTCTTT

j_call: TRBJ1-1
v_call: TRBV28
clone_size: -
d_call: -
cdr3_aa: CASSLLRGATEAFF
cdr3_nt: TGTGCCAGCAGTTTATTGCGGGGGGCTACTGAAGCTTTCTTT

j_call: TRBJ1-2
v_call: TRBV4-1
clone_size: -
d_call: -
cdr3_aa: CASSQDGRSYGYTF
cdr3_nt: TGCGCCAGCAGCCAAGATGGCAGGTCCTATGGCTACACCTTC

j_call: TRBJ1-2
v_call: TRBV7-9
clone_size: once
d_call: TRBD1
cdr3_aa: CASSLDRAAYGYTF
cdr3_nt: TGTGCCAGCAGCCTAGACAGGGCGGCGTATGGCTACACCTTC

j_call: TRBJ1-1
v_call: TRBV15
clone_size: -
d_call: TRBD1
cdr3_aa: CATSRGTTGGTEAFF
cdr3_nt: TGTGCCACCAGCAGGGGGACTACAGGGGGCACTGAAGCTTTCTTT

j_call: TRBJ2-1
v_call: TRBV7-9
clone_size: once
d_call: TRBD1
cdr3_aa: CASSLDRGTYNEQFF
cdr3_nt: TGTGCCAGCAGCCTTGACAGGGGGACCTACAATGAGCAGTTCTTC

j_call: TRBJ1-1
v_call: TRBV7-3
clone_size: -
d_call: -
cdr3_aa: CASSLGGLGNTEAFF
cdr3_nt: TGTGCCAGCAGCTTGGGAGGCCTCGGGAACACTGAAGCTTTCTTT